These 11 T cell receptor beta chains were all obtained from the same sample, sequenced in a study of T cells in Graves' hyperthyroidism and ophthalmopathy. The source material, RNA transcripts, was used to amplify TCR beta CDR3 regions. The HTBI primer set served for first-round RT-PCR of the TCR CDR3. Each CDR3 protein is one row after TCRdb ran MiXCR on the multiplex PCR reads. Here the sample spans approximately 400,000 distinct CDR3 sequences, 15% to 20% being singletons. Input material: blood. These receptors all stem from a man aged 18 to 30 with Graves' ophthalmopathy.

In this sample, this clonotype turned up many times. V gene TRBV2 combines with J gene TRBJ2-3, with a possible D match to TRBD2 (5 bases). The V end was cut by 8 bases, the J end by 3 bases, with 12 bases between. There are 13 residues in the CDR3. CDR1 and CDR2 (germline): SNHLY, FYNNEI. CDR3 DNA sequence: TGTGCCAGCTACGGGGTAAGGACAGATACGCAGTATTTT. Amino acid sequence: CASYGVRTDTQYF.

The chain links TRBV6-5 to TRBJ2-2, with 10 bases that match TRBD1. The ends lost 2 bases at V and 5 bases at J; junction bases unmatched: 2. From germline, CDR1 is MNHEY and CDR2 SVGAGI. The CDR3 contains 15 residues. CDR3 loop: CASSYEGQGTGELFF. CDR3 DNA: TGTGCCAGCAGTTACGAGGGACAGGGGACCGGGGAGCTGTTTTTT.

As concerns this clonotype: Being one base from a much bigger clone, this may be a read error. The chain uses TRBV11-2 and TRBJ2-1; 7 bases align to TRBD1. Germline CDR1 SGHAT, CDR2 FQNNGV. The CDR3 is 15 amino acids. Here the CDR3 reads CASSLEGTAYNEQSF. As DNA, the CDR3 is TGTGCCAGCAGCTTAGAAGGGACAGCTTACAATGAGCAGTCCTTC.

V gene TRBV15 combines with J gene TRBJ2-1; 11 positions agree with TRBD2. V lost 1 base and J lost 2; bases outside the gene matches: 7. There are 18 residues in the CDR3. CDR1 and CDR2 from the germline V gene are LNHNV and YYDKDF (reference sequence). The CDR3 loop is CATSRVAGGQGAYNEQFF. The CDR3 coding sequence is TGTGCCACCAGCAGAGTAGCGGGGGGGCAAGGGGCCTACAATGAGCAGTTCTTC.

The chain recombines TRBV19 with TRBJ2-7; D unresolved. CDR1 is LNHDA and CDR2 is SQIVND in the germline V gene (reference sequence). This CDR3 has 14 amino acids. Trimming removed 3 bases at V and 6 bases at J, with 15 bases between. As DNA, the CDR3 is TGTGCCAGTAGTATCACCAGCACTCCTGGCGAGCAGTACTTC. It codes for CASSITSTPGEQYF.

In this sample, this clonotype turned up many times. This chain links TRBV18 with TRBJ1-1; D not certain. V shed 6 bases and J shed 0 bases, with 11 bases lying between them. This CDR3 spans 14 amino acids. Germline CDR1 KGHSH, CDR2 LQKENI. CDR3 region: CASSPDALNTEAFF. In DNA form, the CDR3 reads TGTGCCAGCTCTCCTGACGCCCTGAACACTGAAGCTTTCTTT.

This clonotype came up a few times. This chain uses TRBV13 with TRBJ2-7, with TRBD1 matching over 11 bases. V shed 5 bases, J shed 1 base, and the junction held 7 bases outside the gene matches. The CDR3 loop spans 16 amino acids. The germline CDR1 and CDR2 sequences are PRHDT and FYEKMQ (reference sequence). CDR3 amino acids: CASSLGTGGNSYEQYF. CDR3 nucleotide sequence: TGTGCCAGCAGCCTGGGGACAGGGGGAAATTCCTACGAGCAGTACTTC.

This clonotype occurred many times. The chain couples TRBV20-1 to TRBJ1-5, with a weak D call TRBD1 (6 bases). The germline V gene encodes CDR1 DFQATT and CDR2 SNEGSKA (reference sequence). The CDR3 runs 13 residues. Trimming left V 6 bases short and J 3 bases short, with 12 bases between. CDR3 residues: CSALDSPNQPQHF. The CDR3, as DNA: TGCAGTGCCCTGGACAGTCCCAATCAGCCCCAGCATTTT.

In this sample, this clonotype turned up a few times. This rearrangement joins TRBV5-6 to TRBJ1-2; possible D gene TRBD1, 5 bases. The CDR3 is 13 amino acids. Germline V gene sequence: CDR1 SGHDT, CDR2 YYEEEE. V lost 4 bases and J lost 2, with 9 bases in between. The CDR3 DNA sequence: TGTGCCAGCAGCGGAGGACAAAACTATGGCTACACCTTC. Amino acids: CASSGGQNYGYTF.

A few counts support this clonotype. DNA of the CDR3: TGTGCCAGCAGCTTGGGTTTCAGCCAAACCTATGGCTACACCTTC. The encoded protein is CASSLGFSQTYGYTF. V is TRBV5-4 and J is TRBJ1-2; D is uncertain. The CDR3 is made up of 15 amino acids. CDR1 SGHNT and CDR2 YYREEE come from the germline V gene (reference sequence). V was clipped by 0 bases and J by 4 bases, with 13 bases between them.

CDR3 sequence (DNA): TGCGCCAGCACGAGTACCAGGGTTAACACTGAAGCTTTCTTT. This gives the protein CASTSTRVNTEAFF. The chain recombines TRBV4-1 with TRBJ1-1, with D maybe TRBD1 (5 bases). This CDR3 has 14 residues. CDR1 and CDR2 from the germline V gene are MGHRA and YSYEKL. The V gene lost 7 bases and the J gene lost 2 bases, with 14 bases spanning the gap.